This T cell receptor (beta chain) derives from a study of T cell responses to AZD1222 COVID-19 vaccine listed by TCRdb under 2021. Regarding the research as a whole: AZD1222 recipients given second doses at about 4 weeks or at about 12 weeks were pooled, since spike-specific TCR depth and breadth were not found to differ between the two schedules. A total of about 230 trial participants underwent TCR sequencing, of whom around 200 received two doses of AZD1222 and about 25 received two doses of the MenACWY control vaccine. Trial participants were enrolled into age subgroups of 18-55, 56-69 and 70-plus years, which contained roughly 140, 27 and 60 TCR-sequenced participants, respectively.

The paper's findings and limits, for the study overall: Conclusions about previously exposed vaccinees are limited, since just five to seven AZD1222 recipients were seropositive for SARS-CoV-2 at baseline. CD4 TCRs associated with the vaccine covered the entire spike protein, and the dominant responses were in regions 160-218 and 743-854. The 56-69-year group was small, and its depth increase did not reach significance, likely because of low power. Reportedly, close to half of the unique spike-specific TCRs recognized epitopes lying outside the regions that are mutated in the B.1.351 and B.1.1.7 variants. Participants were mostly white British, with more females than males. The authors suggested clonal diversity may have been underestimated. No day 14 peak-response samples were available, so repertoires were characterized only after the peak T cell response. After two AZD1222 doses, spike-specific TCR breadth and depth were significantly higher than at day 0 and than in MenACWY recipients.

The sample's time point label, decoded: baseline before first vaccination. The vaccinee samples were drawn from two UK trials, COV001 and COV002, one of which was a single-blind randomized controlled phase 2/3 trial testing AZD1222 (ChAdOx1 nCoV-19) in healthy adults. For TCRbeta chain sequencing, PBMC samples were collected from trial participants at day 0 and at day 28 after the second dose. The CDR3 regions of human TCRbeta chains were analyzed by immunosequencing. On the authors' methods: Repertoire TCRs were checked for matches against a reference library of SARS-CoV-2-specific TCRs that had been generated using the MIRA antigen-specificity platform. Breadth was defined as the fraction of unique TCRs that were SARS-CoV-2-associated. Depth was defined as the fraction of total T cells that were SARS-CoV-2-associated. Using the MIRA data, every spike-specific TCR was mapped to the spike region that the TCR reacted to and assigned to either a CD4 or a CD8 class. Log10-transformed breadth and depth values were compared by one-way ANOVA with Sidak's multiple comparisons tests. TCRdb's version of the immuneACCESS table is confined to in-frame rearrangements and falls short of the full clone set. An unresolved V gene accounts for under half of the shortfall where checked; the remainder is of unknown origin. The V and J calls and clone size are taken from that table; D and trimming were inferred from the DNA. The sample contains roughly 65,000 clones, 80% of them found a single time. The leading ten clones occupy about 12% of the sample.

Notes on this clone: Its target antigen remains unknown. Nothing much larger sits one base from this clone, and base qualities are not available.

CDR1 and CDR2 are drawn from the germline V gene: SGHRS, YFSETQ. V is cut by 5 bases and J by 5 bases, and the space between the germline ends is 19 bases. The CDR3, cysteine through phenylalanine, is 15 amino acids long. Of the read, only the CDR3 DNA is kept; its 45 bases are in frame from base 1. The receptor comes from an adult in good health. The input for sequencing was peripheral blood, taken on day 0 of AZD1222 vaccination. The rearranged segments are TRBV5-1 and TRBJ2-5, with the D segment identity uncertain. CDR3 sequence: CASRFDGLMGETQYF. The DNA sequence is TGCGCCAGCAGATTTGATGGCCTTATGGGGGAGACCCAGTACTTC.